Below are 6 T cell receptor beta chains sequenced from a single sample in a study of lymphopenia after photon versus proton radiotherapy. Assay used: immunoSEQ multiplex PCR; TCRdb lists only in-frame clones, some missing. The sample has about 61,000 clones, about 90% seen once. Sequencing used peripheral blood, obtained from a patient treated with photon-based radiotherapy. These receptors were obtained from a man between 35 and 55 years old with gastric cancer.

CDR3 residues: CASSLARPNSPLHF. For the CDR3, the DNA is TGTGCCAGCAGCTTGGCCAGGCCTAATTCACCCCTCCACTTT. The chain carries TRBV5-5 and TRBJ1-6; D is undetermined. V lost 0 bases, J lost 6 bases, and 7 bases lay in between. The length of the CDR3 is 14 residues. The V gene's germline CDR1 is SGHKS and CDR2 YYEKEE (reference sequence).

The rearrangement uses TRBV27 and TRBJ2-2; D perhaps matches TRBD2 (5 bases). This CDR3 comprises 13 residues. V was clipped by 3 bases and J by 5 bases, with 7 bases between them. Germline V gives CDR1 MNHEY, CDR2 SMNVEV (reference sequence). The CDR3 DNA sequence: TGTGCCAGCAGTTTCTCGGGGACCGGGGAGCTGTTTTTT. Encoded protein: CASSFSGTGELFF.

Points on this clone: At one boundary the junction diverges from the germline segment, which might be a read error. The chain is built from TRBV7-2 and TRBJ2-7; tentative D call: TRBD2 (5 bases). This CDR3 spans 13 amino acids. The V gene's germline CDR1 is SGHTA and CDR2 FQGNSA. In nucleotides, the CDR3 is TGTGCCAGCAGCTTAGGTATTTGGGAGCAGAGGTATTTC. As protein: CASSLGIWEQRYF.

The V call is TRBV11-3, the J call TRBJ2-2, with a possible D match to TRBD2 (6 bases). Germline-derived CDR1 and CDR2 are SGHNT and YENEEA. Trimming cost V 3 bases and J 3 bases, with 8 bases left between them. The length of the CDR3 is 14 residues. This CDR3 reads CASSLEGYTGELFF. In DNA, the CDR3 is TGTGCCAGCAGCTTGGAGGGTTACACCGGGGAGCTGTTTTTT.

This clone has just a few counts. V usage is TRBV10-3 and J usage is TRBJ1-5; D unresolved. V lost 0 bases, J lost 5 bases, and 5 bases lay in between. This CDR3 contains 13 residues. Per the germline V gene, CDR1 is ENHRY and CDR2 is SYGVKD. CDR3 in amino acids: CAISESRDQPQHF. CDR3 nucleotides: TGTGCCATCAGTGAGTCACGGGATCAGCCCCAGCATTTT.

CDR3 region: CASSQGPPVTLKGSNYGYTF. As DNA, the CDR3 is TGTGCCAGCAGCCAAGGGCCCCCCGTGACGCTTAAAGGATCTAACTATGGCTACACCTTC. The chain has TRBV4-2 and TRBJ1-2; D is uncertain. CDR1 LGHNA and CDR2 YNFKEQ come from the germline V gene. V was clipped by 1 base and J by 0 bases, with 24 bases between them. The CDR3 totals 20 residues.